These 29 T cell receptor beta chains were all obtained from the same sample, sequenced in a study of blood T cell repertoires in COVID-19. The repertoire was sequenced with immunoSEQ multiplex PCR; TCRdb's copy has only in-frame clones and lacks some. The sample holds about 260,000 clones, about 81% seen once. The sample comprised PBMCs or T cells enriched from blood (not recorded which). The receptors here all came from a man between 25 and 39 years old with acute COVID-19.

The genes are TRBV4-1 and TRBJ1-5; no reliable D call. With 0 bases removed from V and 4 bases from J, the gap between germline ends came to 13 bases. This CDR3 comprises 16 residues. Germline assignment: CDR1 MGHRA and CDR2 YSYEKL. The CDR3 region has the DNA TGCGCCAGCAGCCAAGAGGACTCCCGGGGAAATCAGCCCCAGCATTTT. This sequence encodes CASSQEDSRGNQPQHF.

V is TRBV4-1 and J is TRBJ2-5; TRBD1 matches 8 bases. The CDR3 has 15 residues. Germline CDR1 MGHRA, CDR2 YSYEKL. V trimming: 0 bases; J trimming: 5 bases; junction bases outside the gene matches: 5. The CDR3 loop reads CASSQDRGPLETQYF. The CDR3 DNA reads TGCGCCAGCAGCCAAGACAGGGGGCCGTTGGAGACCCAGTACTTC.

The V and J genes are TRBV28 and TRBJ2-6; a possible D gene is TRBD1 (5 bases). Trimming pared 3 bases from V and 0 bases from J, leaving 9 bases between. This CDR3 comprises 16 residues. Germline CDR1 and CDR2: MDHEN and SYDVKM. CDR3 region: CASSFDSLSGANVLTF. The CDR3 DNA follows: TGTGCCAGCAGTTTTGACAGCCTCTCTGGGGCCAACGTCCTGACTTTC.

This clone was detected only once. The chain links TRBV9 to TRBJ1-2; 7 bases are a match to TRBD1. J lost 7 bases, V lost 1 base, and 10 bases had no gene match. The CDR3 consists of 15 residues. Germline assignment: CDR1 SGDLS and CDR2 YYNGEE. CDR3 sequence (DNA): TGTGCCAGCAGCGTAAATGCAGGGGGAGGAGGTGGCTACACCTTC. Amino acids: CASSVNAGGGGGYTF.

The chain couples TRBV7-9 to TRBJ1-4; 7 nucleotides line up with TRBD1. The CDR3 sequence is 15 residues long. From germline, CDR1 is SEHNR and CDR2 FQNEAQ (reference sequence). V trimming: 4 bases; J trimming: 8 bases; junction bases outside the gene matches: 10. The CDR3 protein is CASSSQTGFEEKLFF. As DNA, the CDR3 is TGTGCCAGCAGCTCACAGACAGGGTTTGAGGAAAAACTGTTTTTT.

This rearrangement joins TRBV7-9 to TRBJ2-3; tentative D call: TRBD1 (7 bases). V was cut by 1 base and J by 8 bases, with 13 bases left in between. Germline CDR1 is SEHNR and CDR2 is FQNEAQ (reference sequence). This CDR3 spans 14 amino acids. CDR3 in amino acids: CASSLVRQGGTQYF. For the CDR3, the DNA is TGTGCCAGCAGCTTAGTCCGACAGGGAGGTACGCAGTATTTT.

This clone was observed a few times. This chain connects TRBV29-1 to TRBJ1-1; weak D call: TRBD1 (6 bases). Per the germline V gene, CDR1 is SQVTM and CDR2 is ANQGSEA. With 4 bases removed from V and 1 base from J, the gap between germline ends came to 7 bases. CDR3 length equals 12 residues. CDR3 DNA: TGCAGCGTTGGCAGGGGGAACACTGAAGCTTTCTTT. The encoded protein is CSVGRGNTEAFF.

The chain employs TRBV24-1 and TRBJ2-5; TRBD2 matches 10 bases. CDR1 KGHDR and CDR2 SFDVKD come from the germline V gene. The CDR3 contains 17 residues. V was clipped by 4 bases and J by 5 bases; unmatched bases: 12. The DNA of the CDR3 is TGTGCCACCAGTGACCAACCGCTAGCGGGAGATTCTGAGACCCAGTACTTC. This encodes CATSDQPLAGDSETQYF.

The genes are TRBV18 and TRBJ1-1; tentatively, D is TRBD1 (6 bases). The CDR3 contains 14 residues. The ends were cut back, 2 bases at V and 1 base at J, with 8 bases in the middle. Germline CDR1 and CDR2: KGHSH and LQKENI. In nucleotides, the CDR3 is TGTGCCAGCTCACCAGAGGGACAGAACACTGAAGCTTTCTTT. Translated, it gives CASSPEGQNTEAFF.

This chain uses TRBV6-6 with TRBJ2-7; D remains ambiguous. This CDR3 spans 14 amino acids. Germline values: CDR1 MNHNY, CDR2 SVGAGI (reference sequence). V was clipped by 2 bases and J by 4 bases, with 12 bases between them. The CDR3 nucleotides read TGTGCCAGCAGTTACCAAGACGAACTATACGAGCAGTACGTC. It specifies CASSYQDELYEQYV.

This clone came up many times. At one of its ends the junction is not consistent with the germline gene, which may arise from a read error. The rearrangement links TRBV5-1 to TRBJ1-1; the D gene is possibly TRBD1 (6 bases). The CDR3 has 14 residues. Germline CDR1 SGHRS, CDR2 YFSETQ. The CDR3 protein is CASSTGGGRAEAFF. CDR3 coding DNA: TGTGCCAGCAGCACCGGGGGGGGCCGGGCTGAAGCTTTCTTT.

This sequence joins TRBV5-4 and TRBJ2-3; D call uncertain. Germline V lookup: CDR1 SGHNT, CDR2 YYREEE (reference sequence). V lost 4 bases and J 5 bases, leaving 11 bases between the germline ends. This CDR3 is 13 amino acids long. The DNA of the CDR3 is TGTGCCAGCAGCGGCAGGAAAGGAGATACGCAGTATTTT. Translating it yields CASSGRKGDTQYF.

V is TRBV5-6 and J is TRBJ2-1; 11 bases map to TRBD2. V dropped 2 bases and J dropped 7; count of bases not matched to a gene: 2. Germline V gene lookup returns CDR1 SGHDT and CDR2 YYEEEE. The CDR3 runs 14 residues. The CDR3 bases are TGTGCCAGCAGCTTACCTAGCGGGAGGAATGAGCAGTTCTTC. This translates into CASSLPSGRNEQFF.

V is TRBV28 and J is TRBJ2-3; TRBD2 is a possible D gene (5 bases). V lost 4 bases to trimming and J lost 2 bases, with 10 bases between them. CDR1 and CDR2 from the germline V gene are MDHEN and SYDVKM. The CDR3 is 14 amino acids. As DNA, the CDR3 is TGTGCCAGCAGTTCCGGGGAATTCACAGATACGCAGTATTTT. This sequence encodes CASSSGEFTDTQYF.

This clone was detected a few times. The CDR3 protein is CASSRKGGTNYGYTF. The CDR3 DNA reads as TGTGCCAGCAGCCGAAAGGGGGGGACTAACTATGGCTACACCTTC. V gene TRBV3-1 (or the pseudogene TRBV3-2) combines with J gene TRBJ1-2; maybe TRBD1 (6 bases). The CDR3 is 15 amino acids. With 4 bases removed from V and 0 bases from J, the gap between germline ends came to 12 bases. The germline V gene encodes CDR1 LGHDT and CDR2 YNNKEL (reference sequence).

The chain carries TRBV6-5 and TRBJ2-7; tentatively, D is TRBD1 (6 bases). The ends were cut back, 10 bases at V and 2 bases at J, with 15 bases in the middle. Germline assignment: CDR1 MNHEY and CDR2 SVGAGI. This CDR3 has 13 residues. The CDR3 reads CANRGGFPYEQYV. Here the CDR3 DNA reads TGTGCCAATCGAGGGGGTTTTCCCTACGAGCAGTACGTC.

The chain is built from TRBV7-8 and TRBJ2-7; possible D gene TRBD2, 7 bases. The germline gives CDR1 SGHVS, CDR2 FQNEAQ. CDR3 length equals 15 residues. With 4 bases removed from V and 3 bases from J, the gap between germline ends came to 16 bases. CDR3 residues: CASSSRGGLFYEQYV. The CDR3 DNA follows: TGTGCCAGCAGCTCGAGGGGGGGACTTTTCTACGAGCAGTACGTC.

The rearrangement links TRBV5-1 to TRBJ1-3; 7 bases map to TRBD1. Looked up from germline, CDR1 is SGHRS and CDR2 is YFSETQ. The CDR3 is made up of 15 amino acids. J was trimmed by 0 bases and V by 2 bases; bases with no gene match: 2. The CDR3 spells CASSLGDSSGNTIYF. CDR3 coding DNA: TGCGCCAGCAGCTTAGGGGACAGCTCTGGAAACACCATATATTTT.

This sequence joins TRBV18 and TRBJ1-1; possible D gene TRBD1, 6 bases. The CDR3 contains 16 residues. V was cut by 0 bases and J by 5 bases, with 16 bases left in between. Per the germline V gene, CDR1 is KGHSH and CDR2 is LQKENI. The CDR3 nucleotides are TGTGCCAGCTCACCACCGGCCAGGGGTGGACGGACTGAAGCTTTCTTT. It codes for CASSPPARGGRTEAFF.

The chain carries TRBV29-1 and TRBJ1-6, with D possibly being TRBD1 (6 bases). Trimming took 5 bases from V and 14 from J, leaving 16 bases between them. The CDR3 runs 12 residues. CDR1 is SQVTM and CDR2 is ANQGSEA in the germline V gene. The CDR3 nucleotides are TGCAGCGTTTCTACCGGGACATCCTCCCTCCACTTT. It codes for CSVSTGTSSLHF.

This sequence joins TRBV7-9 and TRBJ1-6; D is perhaps TRBD1 (5 bases). Germline loops: CDR1 SEHNR, CDR2 FQNEAQ (reference sequence). With 6 bases removed from V and 9 bases from J, the gap between germline ends came to 15 bases. CDR3 length equals 14 residues. CDR3 protein: CASSSESGTSPLHF. In DNA form, the CDR3 reads TGTGCCAGCAGTTCAGAGAGCGGGACTTCACCCCTCCACTTT.

The chain joins TRBV2 to TRBJ1-6; D gene uncertain. Deletions cut 5 bases from V and 8 bases from J, with 19 bases between. Germline assignment: CDR1 SNHLY and CDR2 FYNNEI. The CDR3 consists of 16 residues. CDR3 nucleotides: TGTGCCAGCAGTCGATTCGGCGACCCCGGGGATTCACCCCTCCACTTT. It translates to CASSRFGDPGDSPLHF.

The V and J genes are TRBV6-5 and TRBJ2-1; 7 bases are a match to TRBD1. This CDR3 is 12 amino acids long. V gave up 6 bases and J gave up 7 bases; unmatched junction bases: 3. Germline lookup yields CDR1 MNHEY and CDR2 SVGAGI. The CDR3 nucleotides read TGTGCCAGCAGGGGACAGACTAATGAGCAGTTCTTC. Encoded protein: CASRGQTNEQFF.

This chain connects TRBV10-2 to TRBJ2-7; 10 positions match TRBD1. The V and J ends lost 7 bases and 6 bases, in that order; junction bases with no gene match: 9. The CDR3 spans 14 residues. Germline V lookup: CDR1 WSHSY, CDR2 SAAADI. The CDR3 DNA reads as TGCGCCAGCAACCCCGGGACAGGGGTAGGCGAGCAGTACGTC. It translates to CASNPGTGVGEQYV.

The gene calls are TRBV19 and TRBJ1-3, with D unclear. The CDR3 sequence is 13 residues long. Germline assignment: CDR1 LNHDA and CDR2 SQIVND (reference sequence). V was clipped by 5 bases and J by 4 bases, with 9 bases between them. CDR3 sequence: CASSEVSGNTIYF. The CDR3, as DNA: TGTGCCAGTAGTGAGGTGTCAGGAAACACCATATATTTT.

This chain links TRBV4-2 with TRBJ2-1, with TRBD2 matching 14 bases. The V gene end was trimmed by 4 bases and the J gene end by 12 bases; junction bases not matched to a gene: 14. The germline V gene encodes CDR1 LGHNA and CDR2 YNFKEQ. This CDR3 has 17 amino acids. For the CDR3, the DNA is TGTGCCAGCAGCCCACGGAGGGGACTAGCGGGAGAGGGGGCGCAGTTCTTC. Its protein is CASSPRRGLAGEGAQFF.

This clone came up a few times. This chain links TRBV11-3 with TRBJ2-2; 14 bases align to TRBD2. The CDR3 runs 14 residues. Germline values: CDR1 SGHNT, CDR2 YENEEA. The V gene end was trimmed by 7 bases and the J gene end by 12 bases; junction bases not matched to a gene: 7. DNA of the CDR3: TGTGCCAGCACCCTCGGGACTAGCGGGAGTAAGCTGTTTTTT. The encoded protein is CASTLGTSGSKLFF.

The V call is TRBV7-9, the J call TRBJ2-1, with unresolved D. V dropped 5 bases and J dropped 6 bases, with 17 bases sitting between them. This CDR3 has 15 amino acids. CDR1 is SEHNR and CDR2 is FQNEAQ in the germline V gene (reference sequence). CDR3 sequence: CASSLNGLASNEQFF. CDR3 nucleotides: TGTGCCAGCAGCCTCAATGGATTAGCCTCCAATGAGCAGTTCTTC.

This clone occurred a few times. V and J are TRBV28 and TRBJ2-1, with D maybe TRBD2 (6 bases). With 6 bases removed from V and 6 bases from J, the gap between germline ends came to 12 bases. The CDR3 totals 13 residues. Per the germline V gene, CDR1 is MDHEN and CDR2 is SYDVKM. DNA for the CDR3: TGTGCCAGCAGAAACCAGGGAGGCAATGAGCAGTTCTTC. It codes for CASRNQGGNEQFF.